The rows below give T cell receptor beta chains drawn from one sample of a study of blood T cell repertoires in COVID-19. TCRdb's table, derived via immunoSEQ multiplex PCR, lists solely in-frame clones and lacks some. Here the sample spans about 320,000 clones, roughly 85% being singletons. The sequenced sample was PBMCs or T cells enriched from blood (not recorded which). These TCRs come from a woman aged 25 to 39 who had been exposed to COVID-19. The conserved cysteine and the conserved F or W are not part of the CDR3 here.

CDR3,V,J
ASSLAGLASRNLQETQY,TRBV5-4,TRBJ2-5
ASSLGGARLPWNSPLH,TRBV5-5,TRBJ1-6
ATGQGGTEQY,TRBV24-1,TRBJ2-7
ASSIDLSSYEQY,TRBV19,TRBJ2-7
ASSPNRGAPMNTEAF,TRBV28,TRBJ1-1
AWSVRGNQPQH,TRBV30,TRBJ1-5
ASSLGSNQPQH,TRBV6-5,TRBJ1-5
ASSKASGGAGEQF,TRBV7-9,TRBJ2-1
AWSGGFSTGKDQPQH,TRBV30,TRBJ1-5
ASSVTNQGGNTQY,TRBV9,TRBJ2-3
ASSYTGSLGQPQH,TRBV27,TRBJ1-5
ASSLEAGTGDRAF,TRBV5-4,TRBJ1-1
ASSLAGDYEETQY,TRBV28,TRBJ2-5
ASSVVAQNTGELF,TRBV9,TRBJ2-2
ATSDPGLADNEQF,TRBV24-1,TRBJ2-1
ASSVPSFEQY,TRBV9,TRBJ2-7
ASSYSGQGGAKLF,TRBV6-5,TRBJ1-4
ASSYADLGDTDTQY,TRBV6-5,TRBJ2-3
ASSEGTGGVLGYT,TRBV4-2,TRBJ1-2
AWSIPRWSSYGYT,TRBV30,TRBJ1-2
ASTPGQRSERNT,TRBV19,TRBJ1-2
ASSFDRGMNTEAF,TRBV7-9,TRBJ1-1
ASSPSGYSYEQY,TRBV19,TRBJ2-7
ASSRGTANTGELF,TRBV5-5,TRBJ2-2
ASSPGEGTYGYT,TRBV7-3,TRBJ1-2
ASSSRTGRYEKLF,TRBV27,TRBJ1-4
ASRTSSNQPQH,TRBV12-3/TRBV12-4,TRBJ1-5
ASSKGTPPYGYT,TRBV6-5,TRBJ1-2
ASSPGRVTQY,TRBV3-1/TRBV3-2,TRBJ2-3
ATSESQAYQPQH,TRBV24-1,TRBJ1-5
ASSPPPLWQTANYGYT,TRBV18,TRBJ1-2
ASSLTGQGNTEAF,TRBV5-8,TRBJ1-1
ASSLAAGGGGTEAF,TRBV7-6,TRBJ1-1
ASSQSGFVAEAF,TRBV4-1,TRBJ1-1
ASSSRTGVSQPQH,TRBV6-5,TRBJ1-5
ASSPGGRGRDIQY,TRBV27,TRBJ2-4
ASSPRTGSYEQY,TRBV7-9,TRBJ2-7
ASSFSGGRANYGYT,TRBV6-5,TRBJ1-2
ASSQGVYEQY,TRBV3-1/TRBV3-2,TRBJ2-7
ASSIGGGAGNQPQH,TRBV19,TRBJ1-5
ASSQGETSRF,TRBV3-1/TRBV3-2,TRBJ2-1